These 20 T cell receptor beta chains share one sample of origin, sequenced in a study of cytomegalovirus exposure and HLA in healthy donors. Use of 60 Vbeta and 13 Jbeta primers characterized the PCR. The data were produced by immunoSEQ multiplex PCR, yet TCRdb's version contains in-frame clones alone and is incomplete. The sample holds tens of thousands of clones. The sequenced sample was PBMCs. These receptors were taken from a girl aged 10 to 17 in good health and CMV-seropositive.

This sequence joins TRBV6-1 and TRBJ1-5; weak D call: TRBD1 (6 bases). Trimming removed 5 bases from V and 5 bases from J, with 10 bases in between. The CDR3 sequence is 13 residues long. The germline V gene encodes CDR1 MNHNS and CDR2 SASEGT. CDR3 region: CASSPRTDQPQHF. The CDR3 DNA follows: TGTGCCAGCAGTCCAAGGACAGATCAGCCCCAGCATTTT.

V gene TRBV4-3 combines with J gene TRBJ1-1; D might be TRBD1 (5 bases). The CDR3 extends over 18 amino acids. CDR1 LGHNA and CDR2 YSLEER come from the germline V gene. V was clipped by 0 bases and J by 0 bases, with 17 bases between them. The CDR3 nucleotides are TGCGCCAGCAGCCAAGAGAGCTGGGGATCAGGGTTGAACACTGAAGCTTTCTTT. It codes for CASSQESWGSGLNTEAFF.

V is TRBV28 and J is TRBJ1-2; no reliable D call. Deletions cut 7 bases from V and 4 bases from J, with 16 bases between. The CDR3 contains 14 residues. CDR1 and CDR2 from the germline V gene are MDHEN and SYDVKM. CDR3 loop: CASIGTERVYGYTF. In DNA form, the CDR3 reads TGTGCCAGCATAGGCACCGAGAGGGTCTATGGCTACACCTTC.

The chain links TRBV5-4 to TRBJ1-5; 7 nucleotides align to TRBD1. This CDR3 spans 14 amino acids. The trim removed 4 bases at V and 6 bases at J, leaving 7 bases unmatched. Germline CDR1 reads SGHNT; CDR2 reads YYREEE (reference sequence). CDR3 in DNA: TGTGCCAGCAGCGCCAGGGGGTCGGGTCAGCCCCAGCATTTT. Translation gives CASSARGSGQPQHF.

J is TRBJ1-1 and V is TRBV6-6, with D tentatively TRBD1 (5 bases). Looked up from germline, CDR1 is MNHNY and CDR2 is SVGAGI (reference sequence). The CDR3 length is 14 residues. Trimming left V 3 bases short and J 3 bases short, with 11 bases between. Here the CDR3 reads CASSYRGRDTEAFF. The CDR3 DNA is TGTGCCAGCAGTTATAGGGGAAGGGACACTGAAGCTTTCTTT.

The chain carries TRBV19 and TRBJ1-5, with a weak D call TRBD1 (6 bases). The CDR3 totals 19 residues. V was clipped by 2 bases and J by 0 bases, with 20 bases between them. Germline loops: CDR1 LNHDA, CDR2 SQIVND (reference sequence). In DNA form, the CDR3 reads TGTGCCAGTAGTATAAGTAACGCCTACAGGGAACCTAGCAATCAGCCCCAGCATTTT. It codes for CASSISNAYREPSNQPQHF.

The chain joins TRBV25-1 to TRBJ2-7; TRBD1 matches 8 bases. Per germline, CDR1 MGHDK and CDR2 SYGVNS. V gave up 7 bases and J gave up 7 bases; unmatched junction bases: 24. The CDR3 is made up of 18 amino acids. CDR3 nucleotide sequence: TGTGCCAGCAAGCAATTGGTGCGCGGGACAGGAGACGCGAGGGAGCAGTACGTC. It yields the protein CASKQLVRGTGDAREQYV.

V is TRBV4-3 and J is TRBJ1-1, with TRBD1 matching over 7 bases. The V and J ends lost 2 bases and 0 bases, in that order; junction bases with no gene match: 6. The germline V gene encodes CDR1 LGHNA and CDR2 YSLEER. The CDR3 spans 16 residues. CDR3 in amino acids: CASSQQGGRVNTEAFF. DNA of the CDR3: TGCGCCAGCAGCCAACAAGGGGGCAGGGTGAACACTGAAGCTTTCTTT.

CDR3 coding DNA: TGTGCCAGCAGCTGGACTAGCGGGGGTAACACCGGGGAGCTGTTTTTT. This gives the protein CASSWTSGGNTGELFF. The chain uses TRBV7-9 and TRBJ2-2; 13 positions agree with TRBD2. From germline, CDR1 is SEHNR and CDR2 FQNEAQ (reference sequence). Trimming at V came to 4 bases and at J to 2 bases, leaving 1 base not matched to a gene. This CDR3 has 16 amino acids. The full variable domain, with the rest looked up from reference TRBV7-9 and TRBJ2-2, is DTGVSQNPRHKITKRGQNVTFRCDPISEHNRLYWYRQTLGQGPEFLTYFQNEAQLEKSRLLSDRFSAERPKGSFSTLEIQRTEQGDSAMYLCASSWTSGGNTGELFFGEGSRLTVL.

The chain has TRBV13 and TRBJ2-1; 9 bases map to TRBD2. The CDR3 has 16 amino acids. V trimming: 5 bases; J trimming: 8 bases; junction bases outside the gene matches: 13. CDR1 PRHDT and CDR2 FYEKMQ come from the germline V gene (reference sequence). CDR3 in amino acids: CASSVPTGREGDEQFF. CDR3 DNA: TGTGCCAGCAGCGTACCGACAGGGCGGGAGGGGGATGAGCAGTTCTTC.

The V call is TRBV28, the J call TRBJ2-3, with D hard to call. Germline CDR1 and CDR2: MDHEN and SYDVKM. The ends were cut back, 3 bases at V and 4 bases at J, with 11 bases in the middle. There are 14 residues in the CDR3. The CDR3 DNA sequence: TGTGCCAGCAGTTTCATAGGCGAGGCAGATACGCAGTATTTT. This encodes CASSFIGEADTQYF.

V is TRBV19 and J is TRBJ2-3; no clear D. This CDR3 is 12 amino acids long. The V gene lost 6 bases and the J gene lost 3 bases, with 7 bases spanning the gap. Germline CDR1 LNHDA, CDR2 SQIVND (reference sequence). CDR3 DNA sequence: TGTGCCAGTAGCCCCCGGACAGATACGCAGTATTTT. It specifies CASSPRTDTQYF.

The chain joins TRBV4-3 to TRBJ1-5, with D unresolved. The V gene lost 0 bases and the J gene lost 4 bases, with 10 bases spanning the gap. The CDR3 consists of 15 residues. The germline V gene encodes CDR1 LGHNA and CDR2 YSLEER. The CDR3: CASSQDLAGNQPQHF. In nucleotides, the CDR3 is TGCGCCAGCAGCCAAGATTTAGCGGGGAATCAGCCCCAGCATTTT.

The rearrangement joins TRBV6-5 to TRBJ2-2, with TRBD1 identical over 10 bases. CDR1 MNHEY and CDR2 SVGAGI come from the germline V gene. The CDR3 spans 15 residues. Losses at the gene ends were 6 bases for V and 4 bases for J; bases not matched to a gene: 5. The CDR3 is CASSRQGATTGELFF. The DNA of the CDR3 is TGTGCCAGCAGCCGACAGGGGGCGACCACCGGGGAGCTGTTTTTT.

The chain joins TRBV4-1 to TRBJ1-2; 8 bases fit TRBD1. The CDR3 extends over 15 amino acids. Unmatched junction bases numbered 8, after V lost 0 bases and J lost 8 bases. The germline CDR1 and CDR2 sequences are MGHRA and YSYEKL. This CDR3 reads CASSQDPDRGYGYTF. The CDR3 DNA sequence: TGCGCCAGCAGCCAAGACCCAGACAGGGGATACGGCTACACCTTC.

This chain links TRBV29-1 with TRBJ1-2; the D is unclear. In germline, CDR1 is SQVTM, CDR2 ANQGSEA. V was pared by 4 bases and J by 8 bases, with 14 bases between. There are 12 residues in the CDR3. CDR3 in amino acids: CSVGAPFIGYTF. CDR3 coding DNA: TGCAGCGTTGGGGCCCCGTTTATCGGCTACACCTTC.

The DNA of the CDR3 is TGTGCCAGCAGGCGGGACTTCCCAGATACGCAGTATTTT. This sequence encodes CASRRDFPDTQYF. The V and J genes are TRBV6-5 and TRBJ2-3; weak D call: TRBD2 (6 bases). Between the trimmed V and J ends, which lost 6 bases and 4 bases, there was a span of 11 bases. CDR1 MNHEY and CDR2 SVGAGI come from the germline V gene. The CDR3 runs to 13 residues.

CDR3: CASSESQGAYEQYF. CDR3 bases: TGTGCCAGCAGTGAAAGTCAGGGCGCCTACGAGCAGTACTTC. The chain couples TRBV6-1 to TRBJ2-7; the D gene is possibly TRBD1 (5 bases). V lost 2 bases, J lost 2 bases, and 10 bases lay in between. The CDR3 runs to 14 residues. From germline, CDR1 is MNHNS and CDR2 SASEGT.

The rearrangement uses TRBV7-3 and TRBJ2-3, with 12 bases aligning to TRBD2. This CDR3 is built from 15 residues. Germline V gene sequence: CDR1 SGHTA, CDR2 FQGTGA. With V trimmed by 6 bases and J by 5 bases, 6 bases remained unmatched. The CDR3 sequence: CASRPSGGAGDTQYF. The CDR3 bases are TGTGCCAGCAGACCTAGCGGGGGGGCCGGAGATACGCAGTATTTT.

The DNA of the CDR3 is TGTGCCAGCAGAGAACAGGGGGCCTTCACGAACACTGAAGCTTTCTTT. Translated: CASREQGAFTNTEAFF. The chain joins TRBV27 to TRBJ1-1, with 9 nucleotides matching TRBD1. Trimming at V came to 6 bases and at J to 1 base, leaving 9 bases not matched to a gene. Germline CDR1 is MNHEY and CDR2 is SMNVEV (reference sequence). This CDR3 contains 16 residues.